Below, one T cell receptor (beta chain) is given with its context. Its antigen is unknown. This CDR3 is built from 15 residues. CDR1 MGHRA and CDR2 YSYEKL come from the germline V gene. Trimming removed 4 bases at V and 0 bases at J, with 12 bases between. The data belong to a study of CD8 T cells in Susac syndrome. Random hexamers were used to reverse transcribe roughly 0.45 to 1 ug of RNA. Across 54 Vbeta and 13 Jbeta, TCR beta CDR3 was amplified with immunoSEQ multiplex PCR. MiXCR, run by TCRdb on the immunoSEQ multiplex PCR reads, gives a single entry per CDR3 protein. The profile shows approximately 200,000 distinct CDR3 sequences, 92% of them singletons. Whole-study findings and limits: In its TCR sequencing and HLA analysis, the study acknowledged that the number of individuals was relatively small.

The authors negatively isolated CD8+ and CD4+ T cells and FACS-enriched TEMRA cells. The V gene is TRBV4-1, the J gene TRBJ1-2; tentatively, D is TRBD1 (5 bases). The sample consisted of CD8+ T cells from PBMCs. This TCR was sampled from a human donor with multiple sclerosis. The CDR3 DNA reads as TGCGCCAGCAGCCTTGGGACGGGATCTAACTATGGCTACACCTTC. Translation: CASSLGTGSNYGYTF.